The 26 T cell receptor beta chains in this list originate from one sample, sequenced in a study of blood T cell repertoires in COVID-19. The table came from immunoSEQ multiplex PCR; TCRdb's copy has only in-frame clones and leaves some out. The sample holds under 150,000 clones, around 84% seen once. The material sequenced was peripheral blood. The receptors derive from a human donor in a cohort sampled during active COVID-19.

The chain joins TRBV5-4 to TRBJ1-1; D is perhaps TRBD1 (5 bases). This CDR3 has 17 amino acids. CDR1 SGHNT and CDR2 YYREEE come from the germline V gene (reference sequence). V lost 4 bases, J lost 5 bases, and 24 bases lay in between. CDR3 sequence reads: CASSRGTRPGGETEAFF. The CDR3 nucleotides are TGTGCCAGCAGCCGCGGGACTCGACCCGGTGGAGAAACTGAAGCTTTCTTT.

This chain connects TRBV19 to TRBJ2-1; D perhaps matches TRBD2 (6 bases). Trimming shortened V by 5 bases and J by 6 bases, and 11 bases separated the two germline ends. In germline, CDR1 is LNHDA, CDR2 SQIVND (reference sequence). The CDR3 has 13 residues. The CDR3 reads CASSVGLSNEQFF. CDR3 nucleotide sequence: TGTGCCAGTAGTGTGGGACTGAGCAATGAGCAGTTCTTC.

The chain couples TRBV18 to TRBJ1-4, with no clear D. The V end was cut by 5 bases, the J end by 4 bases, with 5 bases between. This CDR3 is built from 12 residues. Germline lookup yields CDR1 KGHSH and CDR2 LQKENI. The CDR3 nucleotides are TGTGCCAGCTCAGCCTATAATGAAAAACTGTTTTTT. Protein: CASSAYNEKLFF.

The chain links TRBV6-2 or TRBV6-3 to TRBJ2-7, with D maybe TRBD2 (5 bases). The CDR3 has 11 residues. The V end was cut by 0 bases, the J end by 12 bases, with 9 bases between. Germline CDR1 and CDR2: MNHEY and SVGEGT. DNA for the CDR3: TGTGCCAGCAGTTACTCCGGGGTTTCGTACTTC. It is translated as CASSYSGVSYF.

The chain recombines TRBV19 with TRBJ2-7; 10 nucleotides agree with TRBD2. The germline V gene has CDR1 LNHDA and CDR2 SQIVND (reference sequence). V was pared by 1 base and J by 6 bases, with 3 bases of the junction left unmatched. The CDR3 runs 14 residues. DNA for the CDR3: TGTGCCAGTAGTATAGGGGTAGCGGGGGGCGAGCAGTACTTC. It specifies CASSIGVAGGEQYF.

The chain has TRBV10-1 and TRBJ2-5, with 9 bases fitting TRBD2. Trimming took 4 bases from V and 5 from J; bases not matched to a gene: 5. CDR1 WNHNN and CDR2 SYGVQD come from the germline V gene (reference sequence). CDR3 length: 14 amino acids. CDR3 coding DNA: TGCGCCAGCAGTGCCAGCGGGGGGCTGGAGACCCAGTACTTC. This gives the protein CASSASGGLETQYF.

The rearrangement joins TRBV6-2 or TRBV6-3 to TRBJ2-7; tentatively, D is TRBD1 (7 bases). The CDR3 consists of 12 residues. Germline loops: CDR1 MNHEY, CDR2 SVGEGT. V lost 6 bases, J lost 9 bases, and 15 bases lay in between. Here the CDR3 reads CASSPRGETQYF. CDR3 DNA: TGTGCCAGCAGCCCCAGGGGGGAAACGCAGTACTTC.

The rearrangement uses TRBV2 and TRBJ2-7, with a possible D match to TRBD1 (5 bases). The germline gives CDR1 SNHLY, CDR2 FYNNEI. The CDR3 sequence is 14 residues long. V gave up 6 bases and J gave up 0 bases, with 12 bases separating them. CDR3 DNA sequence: TGTGCCAGCAGAGCTGGGGCCGACTCCTACGAGCAGTACTTC. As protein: CASRAGADSYEQYF.

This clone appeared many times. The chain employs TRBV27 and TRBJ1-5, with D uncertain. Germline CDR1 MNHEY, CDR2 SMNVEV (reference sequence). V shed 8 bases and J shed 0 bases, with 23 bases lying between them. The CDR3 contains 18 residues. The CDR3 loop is CASSPRRLSTTSNQPQHF. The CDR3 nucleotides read TGTGCCAGCTCCCCACGCAGGTTGTCCACAACTAGCAATCAGCCCCAGCATTTT.

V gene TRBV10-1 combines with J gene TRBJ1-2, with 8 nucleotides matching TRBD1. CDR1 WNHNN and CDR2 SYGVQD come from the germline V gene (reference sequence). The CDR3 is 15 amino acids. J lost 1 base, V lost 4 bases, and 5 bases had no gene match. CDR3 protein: CASSAGQGVNYGYTF. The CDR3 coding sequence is TGCGCCAGCAGTGCAGGACAGGGAGTTAACTATGGCTACACCTTC.

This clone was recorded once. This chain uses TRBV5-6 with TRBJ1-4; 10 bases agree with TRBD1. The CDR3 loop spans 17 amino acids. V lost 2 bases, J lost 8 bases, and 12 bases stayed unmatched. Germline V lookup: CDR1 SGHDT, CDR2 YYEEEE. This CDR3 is CASSFPGTGDLGEKLFF. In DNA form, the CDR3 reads TGTGCCAGCAGCTTCCCCGGGACAGGGGATTTAGGCGAAAAACTGTTTTTT.

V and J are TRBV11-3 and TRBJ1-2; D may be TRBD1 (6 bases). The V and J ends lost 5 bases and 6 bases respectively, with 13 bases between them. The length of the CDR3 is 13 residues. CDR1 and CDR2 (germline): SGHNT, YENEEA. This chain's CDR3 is CASSRARGDGYTF. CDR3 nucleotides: TGTGCCAGCAGCCGCGCCAGGGGCGATGGCTACACCTTC.

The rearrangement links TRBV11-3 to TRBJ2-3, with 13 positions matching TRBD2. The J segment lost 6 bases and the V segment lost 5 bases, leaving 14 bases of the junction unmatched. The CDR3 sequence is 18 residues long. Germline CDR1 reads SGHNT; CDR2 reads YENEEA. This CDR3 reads CASSRAKGTSGVPDTQYF. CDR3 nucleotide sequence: TGTGCCAGCAGCCGGGCCAAGGGGACTAGCGGGGTACCTGATACGCAGTATTTT. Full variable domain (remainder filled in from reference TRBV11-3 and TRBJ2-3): EAGVVQSPRYKIIEKKQPVAFWCNPISGHNTLYWYLQNLGQGPELLIRYENEEAVDDSQLPKDRFSAERLKGVDSTLKIQPAELGDSAVYLCASSRAKGTSGVPDTQYFGPGTRLTVL.

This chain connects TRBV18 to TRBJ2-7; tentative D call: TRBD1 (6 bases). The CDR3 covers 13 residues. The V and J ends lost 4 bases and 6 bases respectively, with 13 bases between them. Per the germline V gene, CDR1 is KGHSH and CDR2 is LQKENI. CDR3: CASSRARGGEQYF. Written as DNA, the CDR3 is TGTGCCAGCTCACGGGCCAGGGGTGGCGAGCAGTACTTC.

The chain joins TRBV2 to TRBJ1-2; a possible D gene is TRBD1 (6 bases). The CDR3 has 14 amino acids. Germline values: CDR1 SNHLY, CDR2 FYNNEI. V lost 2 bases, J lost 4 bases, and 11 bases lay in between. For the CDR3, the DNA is TGTGCCAGCAGTGAACAAGGGGGGGTCTATGGCTACACCTTC. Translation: CASSEQGGVYGYTF. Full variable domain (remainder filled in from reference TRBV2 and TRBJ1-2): EPEVTQTPSHQVTQMGQEVILRCVPISNHLYFYWYRQILGQKVEFLVSFYNNEISEKSEIFDDQFSVERPDGSNFTLKIRSTKLEDSAMYFCASSEQGGVYGYTFGSGTRLTVV.

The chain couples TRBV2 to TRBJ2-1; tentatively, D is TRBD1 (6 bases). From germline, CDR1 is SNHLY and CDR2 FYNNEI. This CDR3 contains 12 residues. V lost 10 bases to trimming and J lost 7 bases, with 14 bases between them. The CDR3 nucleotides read TGTGCCACCTCCGCCGACAGGAATGAGCAGTTCTTC. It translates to CATSADRNEQFF.

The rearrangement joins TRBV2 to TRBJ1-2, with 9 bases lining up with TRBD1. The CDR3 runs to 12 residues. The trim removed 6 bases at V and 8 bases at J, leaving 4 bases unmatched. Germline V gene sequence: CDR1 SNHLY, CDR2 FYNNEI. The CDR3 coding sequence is TGTGCCAGCAGGGTTACAGGGGGCGGCTACACCTTC. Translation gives CASRVTGGGYTF.

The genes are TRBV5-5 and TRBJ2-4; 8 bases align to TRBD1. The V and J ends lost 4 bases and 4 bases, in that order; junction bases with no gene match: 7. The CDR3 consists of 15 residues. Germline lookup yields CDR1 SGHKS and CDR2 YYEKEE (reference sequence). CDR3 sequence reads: CASSTPTGEKNIQYF. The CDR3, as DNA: TGTGCCAGCAGCACCCCGACAGGGGAAAAAAACATTCAGTACTTC.

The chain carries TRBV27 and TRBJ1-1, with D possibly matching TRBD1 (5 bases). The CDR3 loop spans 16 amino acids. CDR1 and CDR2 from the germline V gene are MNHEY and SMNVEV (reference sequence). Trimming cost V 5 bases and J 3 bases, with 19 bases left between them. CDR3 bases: TGTGCCAGCAGTGGGGGGTCCCACGGGAGGGACACTGAAGCTTTCTTT. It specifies CASSGGSHGRDTEAFF.

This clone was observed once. The CDR3 protein is CASSEAGGLGEQYF. Written as DNA, the CDR3 is TGTGCCAGCAGTGAAGCAGGGGGCTTAGGCGAGCAGTACTTC. The gene calls are TRBV2 and TRBJ2-7; 7 positions match TRBD1. This CDR3 region has 14 residues. V lost 0 bases to trimming and J lost 6 bases; unmatched junction nucleotides: 5. Germline V CDR1 and CDR2: SNHLY, FYNNEI.

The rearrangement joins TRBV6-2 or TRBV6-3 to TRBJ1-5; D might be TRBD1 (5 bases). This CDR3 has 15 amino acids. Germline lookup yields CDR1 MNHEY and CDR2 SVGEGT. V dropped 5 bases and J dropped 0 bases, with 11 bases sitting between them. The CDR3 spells CASSTGSASNQPQHF. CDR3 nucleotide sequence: TGTGCCAGCAGTACAGGCTCCGCTAGCAATCAGCCCCAGCATTTT.

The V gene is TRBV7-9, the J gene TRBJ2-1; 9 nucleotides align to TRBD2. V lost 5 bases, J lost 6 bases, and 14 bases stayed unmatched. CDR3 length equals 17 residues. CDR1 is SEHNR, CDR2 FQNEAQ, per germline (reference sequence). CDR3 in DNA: TGTGCCAGCAGCCCTCCCTTCCGTAGCGGGGGTACCAATGAGCAGTTCTTC. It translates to CASSPPFRSGGTNEQFF.

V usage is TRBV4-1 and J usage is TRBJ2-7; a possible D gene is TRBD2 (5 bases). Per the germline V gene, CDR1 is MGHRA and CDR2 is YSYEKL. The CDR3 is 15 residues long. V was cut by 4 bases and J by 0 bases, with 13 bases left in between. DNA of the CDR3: TGCGCCAGCAGCCCCACGGGAACCCTCTCCTACGAGCAGTACTTC. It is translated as CASSPTGTLSYEQYF.

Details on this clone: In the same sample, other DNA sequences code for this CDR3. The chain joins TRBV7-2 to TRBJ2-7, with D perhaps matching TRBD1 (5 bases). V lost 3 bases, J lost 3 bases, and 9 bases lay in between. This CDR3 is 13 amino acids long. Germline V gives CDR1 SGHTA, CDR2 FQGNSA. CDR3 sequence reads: CASSLQGLYEQYF. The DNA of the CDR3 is TGTGCCAGCAGCTTGCAGGGTCTCTACGAGCAGTACTTC.

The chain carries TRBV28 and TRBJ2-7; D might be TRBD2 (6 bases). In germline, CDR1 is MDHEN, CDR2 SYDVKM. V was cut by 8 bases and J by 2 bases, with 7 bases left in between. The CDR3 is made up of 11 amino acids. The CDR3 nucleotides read TGTGCCAGCTGGGGGGCCTACGAGCAGTACTTC. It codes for CASWGAYEQYF. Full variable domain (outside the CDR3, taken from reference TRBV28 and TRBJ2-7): DVKVTQSSRYLVKRTGEKVFLECVQDMDHENMFWYRQDPGLGLRLIYFSYDVKMKEKGDIPEGYSVSREKKERFSLILESASTNQTSMYLCASWGAYEQYFGPGTRLTVT.

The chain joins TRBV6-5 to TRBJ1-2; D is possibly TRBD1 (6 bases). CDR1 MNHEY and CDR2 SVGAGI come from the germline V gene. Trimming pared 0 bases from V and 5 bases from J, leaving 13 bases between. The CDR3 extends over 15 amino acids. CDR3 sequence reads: CASSYSGGRGYGYTF. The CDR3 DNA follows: TGTGCCAGCAGTTACTCGGGGGGGCGAGGGTATGGCTACACCTTC.